This T cell receptor (beta chain) is from a study of identifying expanded T cells in peripheral blood. Healthy donors had no documented immune events, such as infections, while sampled. Here immunoSEQ multiplex PCR was the method, and the copy in TCRdb shows in-frame clones only, minus some. The sample has some 100,000 clones, about 87% seen once; the top ten hold 8.4%. The CDR3 extends over 12 amino acids. V lost 11 bases and J lost 6; bases outside the gene matches: 7. Germline values: CDR1 MDHEN, CDR2 SYDVKM. As to this clone: Its antigen is still unknown.

Study outcomes and limitations: Two-week clone count variance significantly increased as total template count grew.

Sequencing was done on a sample of blood. This clonotype was obtained from a person between 18 and 70 years old in good health. The chain joins TRBV28 to TRBJ2-3; 8 bases match TRBD1. CDR3 loop: CASRTGTDTQYF. CDR3 coding DNA: TGTGCCTCCAGGACAGGGACGGATACGCAGTATTTT.